Below, 12 T cell receptor beta chains from the same sample are listed, as sequenced in a study of blood T cell repertoires in COVID-19. Only in-frame clones appear in the TCRdb table, and some are missing; sequencing was by immunoSEQ multiplex PCR. The sample has 150,000 to 200,000 clones, around four fifths seen once. The sequencing sample was made of peripheral blood. These receptors were obtained from a woman older than 75 with COVID-19, enrolled during active disease.

The genes are TRBV6-5 and TRBJ1-5, with TRBD1 as a possible D gene (6 bases). CDR3 length: 15 amino acids. Germline CDR1 reads MNHEY; CDR2 reads SVGAGI. The V and J ends lost 0 bases and 3 bases respectively, with 9 bases between them. The CDR3 reads CASSYSKGHNQPQHF. CDR3 coding DNA: TGTGCCAGCAGTTACTCGAAGGGACACAATCAGCCCCAGCATTTT.

The rearrangement joins TRBV9 to TRBJ1-2; D gene ambiguous. This CDR3 region has 12 residues. Between the trimmed V and J ends, which lost 3 bases and 7 bases, there was a span of 10 bases. CDR1 is SGDLS, CDR2 YYNGEE, per germline. The CDR3 sequence is CASSDYSFGYTF. DNA of the CDR3: TGTGCCAGCAGCGATTATTCGTTTGGCTACACCTTC. The full variable domain, its missing parts supplied by reference TRBV9 and TRBJ1-2, is DSGVTQTPKHLITATGQRVTLRCSPRSGDLSVYWYQQSLDQGLQFLIQYYNGEERAKGNILERFSAQQFPDLHSELNLSSLELGDSALYFCASSDYSFGYTFGSGTRLTVV.

The chain has TRBV5-1 and TRBJ2-1; D gene unclear. V dropped 0 bases and J dropped 5 bases, with 6 bases sitting between them. This CDR3 is 13 amino acids long. Per germline, CDR1 SGHRS and CDR2 YFSETQ. The CDR3 reads CASSLAVDNEQFF. The CDR3 nucleotides are TGCGCCAGCAGCTTGGCGGTTGACAATGAGCAGTTCTTC.

V and J are TRBV10-1 and TRBJ2-3; the D gene is possibly TRBD2 (6 bases). CDR1 is WNHNN, CDR2 SYGVQD, per germline (reference sequence). V lost 3 bases and J lost 0, with 10 bases in between. The CDR3 consists of 15 residues. The CDR3, as DNA: TGCGCCAGCAGTGATAATCGGGGGAGCACAGATACGCAGTATTTT. Encoded protein: CASSDNRGSTDTQYF.

The chain is built from TRBV5-1 and TRBJ2-2; D possibly corresponds to TRBD2 (6 bases). From germline, CDR1 is SGHRS and CDR2 YFSETQ. The CDR3 has 16 residues. The V end lost 0 bases, the J end lost 6 bases, and 15 bases lay between the germline ends. CDR3: CASSLEFGREAGELFF. CDR3 bases: TGCGCCAGCAGCTTGGAATTTGGGCGGGAAGCCGGGGAGCTGTTTTTT.

J is TRBJ2-5 and V is TRBV2, with a weak D call TRBD2 (5 bases). The CDR3 runs to 12 residues. Germline V gene sequence: CDR1 SNHLY, CDR2 FYNNEI. With 7 bases removed from V and 5 bases from J, the gap between germline ends came to 11 bases. The CDR3 region has the DNA TGTGCCAGCATGCCTTCGGGGGAGACCCAGTACTTC. It codes for CASMPSGETQYF. The whole variable domain, filled in from reference TRBV2 and TRBJ2-5, reads EPEVTQTPSHQVTQMGQEVILRCVPISNHLYFYWYRQILGQKVEFLVSFYNNEISEKSEIFDDQFSVERPDGSNFTLKIRSTKLEDSAMYFCASMPSGETQYFGPGTRLLVL.

The J gene is TRBJ1-1, the V gene TRBV7-8; 9 bases are a match to TRBD1. This CDR3 contains 15 residues. J lost 5 bases, V lost 2 bases, and 6 bases had no gene match. CDR1 SGHVS and CDR2 FQNEAQ come from the germline V gene. CDR3 residues: CASSLTGGAGTEAFF. The CDR3 DNA reads as TGTGCCAGCAGCTTAACAGGGGGCGCCGGGACTGAAGCTTTCTTT.

The rearrangement joins TRBV4-1 to TRBJ1-2; 9 positions agree with TRBD1. CDR3 length: 16 residues. Germline V gene sequence: CDR1 MGHRA, CDR2 YSYEKL. Losses at the gene ends were 0 bases for V and 5 bases for J; bases not matched to a gene: 7. The chain's CDR3 is CASSQDLGTGFYGYTF. DNA of the CDR3: TGCGCCAGCAGCCAAGATCTCGGGACAGGGTTTTATGGCTACACCTTC.

This clone was counted a few times. CDR3 protein: CASSPPGGFIRGNEQFF. For the CDR3, the DNA is TGTGCCAGCAGTCCTCCCGGGGGGTTTATAAGGGGCAATGAGCAGTTCTTC. This chain uses TRBV27 with TRBJ2-1, with 7 bases aligning to TRBD2. The CDR3 runs to 17 residues. With V trimmed by 5 bases and J by 6 bases, 16 bases remained unmatched. Germline V lookup: CDR1 MNHEY, CDR2 SMNVEV (reference sequence).

The chain uses TRBV5-1 and TRBJ1-1; TRBD1 might be the D (5 bases). CDR1 is SGHRS and CDR2 is YFSETQ in the germline V gene. This CDR3 contains 14 residues. Trimming shortened V by 5 bases and J by 8 bases, and 19 bases separated the two germline ends. The CDR3 spells CASRSEPGGYEAFF. The CDR3, as DNA: TGCGCCAGCAGGTCGGAACCCGGGGGGTACGAAGCTTTCTTT.

The chain recombines TRBV6-5 with TRBJ2-5; 7 nucleotides match TRBD1. Germline V gives CDR1 MNHEY, CDR2 SVGAGI. The CDR3 consists of 12 residues. V gave up 10 bases and J gave up 2 bases; unmatched junction bases: 4. The CDR3 region has the DNA TGTGCCAACGCACAGGGGCAAGAGACCCAGTACTTC. This codes for CANAQGQETQYF.

This clone was observed a few times. The rearrangement joins TRBV2 to TRBJ1-2, with 7 nucleotides matching TRBD1. The CDR3 runs to 13 residues. Germline V lookup: CDR1 SNHLY, CDR2 FYNNEI. Trimming removed 9 bases from V and 2 bases from J; junction bases left unmatched: 6. This chain's CDR3 is CARLDRTNYGYTF. CDR3 DNA: TGTGCCAGGTTGGACAGGACGAACTATGGCTACACCTTC.